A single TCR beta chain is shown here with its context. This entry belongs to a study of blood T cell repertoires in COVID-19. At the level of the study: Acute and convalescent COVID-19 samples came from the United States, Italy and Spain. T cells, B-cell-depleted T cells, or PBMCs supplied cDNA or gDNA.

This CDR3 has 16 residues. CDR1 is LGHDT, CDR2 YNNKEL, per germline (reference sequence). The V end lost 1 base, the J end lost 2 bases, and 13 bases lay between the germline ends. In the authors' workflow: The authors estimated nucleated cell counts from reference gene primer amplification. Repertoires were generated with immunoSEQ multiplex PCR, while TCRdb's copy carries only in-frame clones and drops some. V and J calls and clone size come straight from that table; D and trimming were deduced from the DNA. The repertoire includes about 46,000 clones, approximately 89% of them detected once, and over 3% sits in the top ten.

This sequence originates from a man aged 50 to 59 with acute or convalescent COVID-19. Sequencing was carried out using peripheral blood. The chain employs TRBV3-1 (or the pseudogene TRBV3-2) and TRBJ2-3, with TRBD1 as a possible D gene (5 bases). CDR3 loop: CASSQVGNRPTDTQYF. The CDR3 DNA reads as TGTGCCAGCAGCCAAGTAGGCAACAGGCCCACAGATACGCAGTATTTT.